These 16 T cell receptor beta chains share one sample of origin, sequenced in a study of Graves' ophthalmopathy and Graves' hyperthyroidism (dated by TCRdb to about 2018). Sequenced on an Illumina HiSeq 2000. For repertoire sequencing, TCR beta CDR3 regions were amplified from RNA transcripts. The first round was an RT-PCR using HTBI primers with the Qiagen OneStep RT-PCR kit, and this first round was followed by a second-round multiplex PCR, then size selection and purification. Clones were called with MiXCR by TCRdb after fastp trimmed the public reads at Q25, and only in-frame beta chains were retained. Each record represents a unique CDR3 protein, reported with the most common genes and DNA among its rows. The sample table holds almost 750,000 distinct CDR3 sequences, of which roughly two fifths were seen once. The ten top clones hold 40% to 55% of the sample. The material sequenced was peripheral blood. These receptors all stem from an adult man with Graves' ophthalmopathy.

Concerning this clonotype: This may arise from a read error, as a much more abundant clone is one base away. The chain combines TRBV29-1 with TRBJ2-5, with 7 bases that match TRBD1. CDR1 SQVTM and CDR2 ANQGSEA come from the germline V gene. CDR3 size: 15 residues. The DNA of the CDR3 is TGTGCCTGTAGCTGGGACAGCCTCAACCAAGAGACCCAGTACTTC. Translating it yields CACSWDSLNQETQYF.

In the case of this clonotype: The germline gene is not matched at one end of the junction; a read error may be the cause. The rearrangement links TRBV11-2 to TRBJ2-5; 7 bases align to TRBD2. CDR3 size: 15 residues. CDR1 is SGHAT, CDR2 FQNNGV, per germline. CDR3 in DNA: TGTGCCAGCAGCGTCTACTTGGGGGGGGGGGAGACCCAGCACTTC. Translating it yields CASSVYLGGGETQHF. The full variable domain, completed using reference TRBV11-2 and TRBJ2-5, is EAGVAQSPRYKIIEKRQSVAFWCNPISGHATLYWYQQILGQGPKLLIQFQNNGVVDDSQLPKDRFSAERLKGVDSTLKIQPAKLEDSAVYLCASSVYLGGGETQHFGPGTRLLVL.

The V gene is TRBV2, the J gene TRBJ2-7, with 9 bases that match TRBD1. The V and J ends lost 5 bases and 0 bases, in that order; junction bases with no gene match: 11. CDR3 size: 17 residues. CDR1 SNHLY and CDR2 FYNNEI come from the germline V gene. The chain's CDR3 is CASSINTGTGSSYEQYF. In nucleotides, the CDR3 is TGTGCCAGCAGTATTAACACCGGGACAGGGAGCTCCTACGAGCAGTACTTC.

The table lists this clonotype with many counts. The chain carries TRBV9 and TRBJ1-6; 11 bases fit TRBD1. The germline CDR1 and CDR2 sequences are SGDLS and YYNGEE. V gave up 3 bases and J gave up 8 bases; unmatched junction bases: 1. The CDR3 extends over 14 amino acids. The CDR3 protein is CASSGGQGDSPLHF. In DNA, the CDR3 is TGTGCCAGCAGCGGGGGACAGGGGGATTCACCCCTCCACTTT. Together with reference TRBV9 and TRBJ1-6, the CDR3 gives the full variable domain: DSGVTQTPKHLITATGQRVTLRCSPRSGDLSVYWYQQSLDQGLQFLIQYYNGEERAKGNILERFSAQQFPDLHSELNLSSLELGDSALYFCASSGGQGDSPLHFGNGTRLTVT.

This chain connects TRBV7-2 to TRBJ2-7, with D perhaps being TRBD1 or TRBD2 (5 bases each). The assigned J gene may be wrong: the sequence end matches TRBJ2-1 better. This CDR3 comprises 13 residues. Germline V gene sequence: CDR1 SGHTA, CDR2 FQGNSA. This CDR3 reads CASSLGRDAEQFF. The CDR3 DNA reads TGTGCCAGCAGCTTAGGACGGGACGCCGAGCAGTTCTTC.

The chain employs TRBV12-3 or TRBV12-4 and TRBJ1-1; 9 bases map to TRBD1. This CDR3 comprises 18 residues. CDR3 DNA: TGTGCTAGTGGTTTTCGTCCCGGGACAGGGTCAGGGAACACTGAAGCTTTCTTT. Translated, it gives CASGFRPGTGSGNTEAFF.

The V call is TRBV10-3, the J call TRBJ1-2, with TRBD1 identical over 7 bases. The junction had 3 bases not matched to a gene; V was cut back by 11 bases and J by 0 bases. The CDR3 is 12 residues long. Germline V gene lookup returns CDR1 ENHRY and CDR2 SYGVKD. The CDR3 nucleotides read TGTGCCTCCGGGACAGCTAACTATGGCTACACCTTC. This translates into CASGTANYGYTF.

This clonotype appeared many times. The V call is TRBV19, the J call TRBJ2-7; the D gene is possibly TRBD2 (5 bases). CDR1 and CDR2 from the germline V gene are LNHDA and SQIVND (reference sequence). The CDR3 is 14 residues long. Trimming removed 7 bases at V and 2 bases at J, with 15 bases between. For the CDR3, the DNA is TGTGCCAGTACCGAGCGGTCCAACACCTACGAGCAGTACTTC. Protein product: CASTERSNTYEQYF.

Note on this clonotype: A clone one base away is much larger, so this may be a read error. The chain has TRBV15 and TRBJ1-2; D is perhaps TRBD1 (5 bases). V was shortened by 5 bases and J by 4 bases, with 11 bases between the two germline ends. The germline gives CDR1 LNHNV, CDR2 YYDKDF (reference sequence). The CDR3 spans 13 residues. The chain's CDR3 is CATSQGLLYGYTF. The CDR3 coding sequence is TGTGCCACCAGCCAGGGACTGCTCTATGGCTACACCTTC.

This clonotype was seen many times. The CDR3 DNA sequence: TGTGCCAGCAGTGAAGGGTCTAGCGGGAGGGTAGAGACCCAGTACTTC. This codes for CASSEGSSGRVETQYF. This chain links TRBV25-1 with TRBJ2-5; 12 bases line up with TRBD2. The CDR3 is 16 amino acids. CDR1 MGHDK and CDR2 SYGVNS come from the germline V gene. V lost 2 bases to trimming and J lost 4 bases; unmatched junction nucleotides: 5. The whole variable domain, remainder taken from reference TRBV25-1 and TRBJ2-5, is EADIYQTPRYLVIGTGKKITLECSQTMGHDKMYWYQQDPGMELHLIHYSYGVNSTEKGDLSSESTVSRIRTEHFPLTLESARPSHTSQYLCASSEGSSGRVETQYFGPGTRLLVL.

With regard to this clonotype: The junction departs from germline at one end; a sequencing error may be responsible. As DNA, the CDR3 is TGCGCCAGCAGCGCCCGGGACAGGGCTAACAATGAGCAGTTCTTC. Translation gives CASSARDRANNEQFF. The chain joins TRBV9 to TRBJ2-7; TRBD1 matches 9 bases. The end of the DNA aligns better with TRBJ2-1, so the J call may be wrong. The CDR3 extends over 15 amino acids. Germline V gives CDR1 SGDLS, CDR2 YYNGEE.

This chain connects TRBV7-2 to TRBJ2-5, with 9 bases lining up with TRBD2. V lost 6 bases, J lost 0 bases, and 5 bases stayed unmatched. In germline, CDR1 is SGHTA, CDR2 FQGNSA. CDR3 size: 15 residues. CDR3 sequence (DNA): TGTGCCAGCAGTCATAGCGGGAGCAACCAAGAGACCCAGTACTTC. Translated, it gives CASSHSGSNQETQYF.

This clonotype was counted between two and nine times. The chain couples TRBV3-1 to TRBJ1-1; no reliable D call. V lost 3 bases and J lost 6, with 14 bases in between. The germline gives CDR1 LGHDT, CDR2 YNNKEL (reference sequence). This CDR3 comprises 14 residues. The CDR3 nucleotides read TGTGCCAGCAGCCAGGCCGGGAACTTGGCTGAAGCTTTCTTT. Translating it yields CASSQAGNLAEAFF. Variable domain in full (rest from reference TRBV3-1 and TRBJ1-1): DTAVSQTPKYLVTQMGNDKSIKCEQNLGHDTMYWYKQDSKKFLKIMFSYNNKELIINETVPNRFSPKSPDKAHLNLHINSLELGDSAVYFCASSQAGNLAEAFFGQGTRLTVV.

This clonotype was seen repeatedly, ten times or more. The chain joins TRBV5-1 to TRBJ2-5; tentative D call: TRBD1 (5 bases). The germline gives CDR1 SGHRS, CDR2 YFSETQ. Trimming left V 1 base short and J 4 bases short, with 14 bases between. The length of the CDR3 is 15 residues. CDR3 sequence reads: CASSLQGGPAETQYF. CDR3 bases: TGCGCCAGCAGCTTGCAGGGCGGCCCAGCAGAGACCCAGTACTTC.

Details on this clonotype: A read error is possible here, since a much larger clone lies one base away. The V and J genes are TRBV10-3 and TRBJ2-7; 10 bases fit TRBD1. The CDR3 runs to 13 residues. Germline values: CDR1 ENHRY, CDR2 SYGVKD. Unmatched junction bases numbered 3, after V lost 7 bases and J lost 3 bases. The CDR3 here is CAINGTGVYEQYF. In nucleotides, the CDR3 is TGTGCCATCAATGGGACAGGGGTCTACGAGCAGTACTTC.

The chain has TRBV12-3 or TRBV12-4 and TRBJ2-7, with D perhaps matching TRBD2 (5 bases). V was pared by 8 bases and J by 2 bases, with 16 bases between. The CDR3 runs to 14 residues. The CDR3 nucleotides read TGTGCCAGCGCAAGGACGCTCGGGGCCTACGAGCAGTACTTC. This translates into CASARTLGAYEQYF.